This TCR beta chain is from a study of a mutant IDH1 vaccine in newly diagnosed glioma. Study observations and caveats: Immune responses induced by vaccination arose in 93.3% of the patients.

This clone was seen once. What it binds is unknown. Data came from immunoSEQ multiplex PCR; TCRdb stores just in-frame clones and leaves some out. The top ten clones hold less than 9.5% of a sample with around 88,000 clones, 80% of them seen once. CDR1 is SGHVS, CDR2 FNYEAQ, per germline. J was trimmed by 3 bases and V by 5 bases; bases with no gene match: 7. The CDR3 runs 16 residues. Time point meaning: baseline, week 1 (first vaccination visit). Treatment noted: pre-vaccination baseline after standard-of-care therapy. The clonotype was recovered from a man aged 40-55 years with glioma. The genes are TRBV7-6 and TRBJ2-1; 10 bases align to TRBD2. Sequencing used PBMCs, obtained from a glioma patient treated with radiotherapy, temozolomide or both. CDR3 region: CASSVTGTSDYNEQFF. The CDR3 nucleotides are TGTGCCAGCAGCGTTACCGGGACTAGCGACTACAATGAGCAGTTCTTC.